This TCR beta chain was recorded in a study of beta chain features in type 1 diabetes. Whole-study context: The study examined roughly 100 million sorted cells across all samples. Findings and caveats of the study: Sampled from patients, naive, central memory and Treg TCRB repertoires appeared more similar than those sampled from healthy donors. Type 1 diabetes patients had moderately but significantly shorter TCRB CDR3s in all four CD4+ subsets. Using cDNA template may skew counts toward highly expressing activated cells.

Of the isolated RNA, all was reverse transcribed, and so the sequenced material was expressed TCRB transcripts. Sequenced by immunoSEQ multiplex PCR; TCRdb stores in-frame clones only, minus some. The sample records 300,000 or so clones, 7% to 10% being singletons. Remarks on this clone: The antigen remains undetermined.

Naive, central memory, regulatory and stem cell-like memory cells within the CD4+ compartment were sorted using CD45RO/CCR7/CD25/CD127/CD95/CD27. This sequence originates from a man aged 25 to 45 with type 1 diabetes. Sample: central memory CD4+ T cells from blood.

In DNA form, the CDR3 reads TGTGCCAGTAGGTATACAGGGGGCGGACACGAGCAGTACTTC. Translated, it gives CASRYTGGGHEQYF. V is TRBV19 and J is TRBJ2-7; 9 nucleotides line up with TRBD1. This CDR3 region has 14 residues. From germline, CDR1 is LNHDA and CDR2 SQIVND (reference sequence). V shed 6 bases, J shed 5 bases, and the junction held 8 bases outside the gene matches.